The present T cell receptor (beta chain) was sequenced within a study of T-cell reconstitution after alpha-beta-depleted transplantation in children. General study results and limits: Among T cells one year after transplant, newly produced cells accounted for most counts and diversity. Expanded clones from the graft, numbering several hundred, reportedly supplied alpha-beta T cells about two months after transplant. The origin of high day-60 TCRbeta diversity in some patients lay in surviving recipient T cells and thymic progenitors.

The V end lost 2 bases, the J end lost 9 bases, and 7 bases lay between the germline ends. The CDR3 covers 11 residues. CDR1 and CDR2 from the germline V gene are MNHEY and SVGAGI. The authors prepared the TCRbeta library with unique molecular identifiers. TCRdb re-analysed the PCR reads in MiXCR, keeping a single row per CDR3 protein. The table lists fewer than 750,000 distinct CDR3 sequences, 23% of them singletons, with 14% in the top ten. This clonotype was observed a handful of times. Its target is unknown. The J gene is TRBJ1-1, the V gene TRBV6-5; D gene ambiguous. This specimen consisted of PBMCs, mostly from graft donor cells, obtained 360 days after TCRalphabeta/CD19-depleted stem cell transplant. The receptor comes from a boy under two years old who had a stem cell transplant for acute myeloid leukemia, so the T cells may come from the graft donor. The CDR3 DNA sequence: TGTGCCAGCAGTTACGAGGGTAAAGCTTTCTTT. Residues: CASSYEGKAFF.